The rows below give T cell receptor beta chains drawn from one sample of a study of blood T cell repertoires in COVID-19. Sequencing was performed with immunoSEQ multiplex PCR; in TCRdb, only in-frame clones are kept and a portion is missing. The table lists around 26,000 clones, roughly 85% of them singletons. The sequenced material came from peripheral blood. The receptor set was obtained from a human donor in a cohort sampled during active COVID-19. The CDR3 runs from the conserved cysteine through the conserved F or W. A D gene is named only where the DNA matches it firmly. Clone size is shown for a subset of rows, as once, few, many or a class of expanded clone.

j_call clone_size d_call v_call cdr3_aa cdr3_nt
TRBJ2-6 . TRBD1 TRBV7-2 CASSPPWGQGQTGANVLTF TGTGCCAGCAGCCCGCCCTGGGGACAGGGACAGACTGGGGCCAACGTCCTGACTTTC
TRBJ1-5 . TRBD1 TRBV19 CASSISPDRAEPQHF TGTGCCAGTAGTATTTCCCCCGACAGGGCGGAGCCCCAGCATTTT
TRBJ1-5 . . TRBV3-1/TRBV3-2 CASSQELTVNSNQPQHF TGTGCCAGCAGCCAAGAATTGACTGTGAATAGCAATCAGCCCCAGCATTTT
TRBJ1-4 once TRBD1 TRBV2 CASSFGQGARLANEKLFF TGTGCCAGCAGTTTCGGACAGGGGGCGCGACTAGCTAATGAAAAACTGTTTTTT
TRBJ1-5 . . TRBV19 CASSIVLRGYGNQPQHF TGTGCCAGTAGTATAGTTTTACGGGGTTATGGCAATCAGCCCCAGCATTTT
TRBJ1-2 . TRBD1 TRBV30 CALQTGGVRGYTF TGTGCCCTTCAGACAGGGGGCGTTCGTGGCTACACCTTC
TRBJ1-1 few . TRBV5-1 CASSPRAGNEAEAFF TGCGCCAGCAGCCCCAGGGCAGGGAATGAAGCTGAAGCTTTCTTT
TRBJ2-7 once TRBD2 TRBV7-2 CASSGLAGGPRGSYEQYF TGTGCCAGCAGCGGGCTAGCGGGGGGGCCTAGAGGCTCCTACGAGCAGTACTTC
TRBJ2-1 . . TRBV4-1 CASSQDYGSRSYNEQFF TGCGCCAGCAGCCAAGATTATGGCAGTCGCTCCTACAATGAGCAGTTCTTC
TRBJ2-2 . TRBD1 TRBV19 CATTGDRGYNTGELFF TGTGCCACCACAGGGGACAGGGGATACAACACCGGGGAGCTGTTTTTT
TRBJ2-3 . TRBD1 TRBV3-1/TRBV3-2 CASSLQGADTQYF TGTGCCAGCAGCCTCCAGGGGGCAGATACGCAGTATTTT
TRBJ2-7 . TRBD1 TRBV4-1 CASVRDRYYEQYF TGCGCCAGCGTCCGGGACAGGTACTACGAGCAGTACTTC
TRBJ2-1 . TRBD2 TRBV18 CASSPREGWQFF TGTGCCAGCTCACCACGGGAGGGGTGGCAGTTCTTC
TRBJ2-5 . TRBD2 TRBV5-6 CASDGAGGLQETQYF TGTGCCAGCGATGGAGCGGGGGGGCTCCAAGAGACCCAGTACTTC
TRBJ1-6 medium-sized . TRBV3-1/TRBV3-2 CASSPPGGQMNSPLHF TGTGCCAGCAGCCCGCCCGGGGGGCAGATGAATTCACCCCTCCACTTT
TRBJ2-1 once TRBD2 TRBV6-2/TRBV6-3 CASSSSGSGNNEQFF TGTGCCAGCAGCTCTAGCGGGAGCGGCAACAATGAGCAGTTCTTC
TRBJ2-2 . . TRBV10-3 CAISESSGAGNTGELFF TGTGCCATCAGTGAGTCGTCAGGGGCCGGGAACACCGGGGAGCTGTTTTTT
TRBJ1-1 . TRBD1 TRBV28 CASRRGGSNTEAFF TGTGCCAGCAGGCGAGGGGGCTCGAACACTGAAGCTTTCTTT
TRBJ1-2 . . TRBV6-6 CASSYGPQGLGYTF TGTGCCAGCAGTTACGGACCCCAGGGACTCGGCTACACCTTC
TRBJ2-5 . . TRBV14 CASSLSSRTVQETQYF TGTGCCAGCAGCCTCAGCTCTAGGACAGTCCAAGAGACCCAGTACTTC
TRBJ2-5 . . TRBV12-3/TRBV12-4 CASSFSRQETQYF TGTGCCAGCAGTTTTAGTCGCCAAGAGACCCAGTACTTC
TRBJ2-3 . TRBD2 TRBV25-1 CASSDLRLASDTQYF TGTGCCAGCAGTGATTTAAGACTAGCCTCAGATACGCAGTATTTT
TRBJ1-1 . . TRBV3-1/TRBV3-2 CASSQLLRTEAFF TGTGCCAGCAGCCAACTCCTTAGAACTGAAGCTTTCTTT
TRBJ2-3 once . TRBV5-6 CASSPPASADTQYF TGTGCCAGCAGCCCCCCAGCGTCGGCAGATACGCAGTATTTT
TRBJ2-7 . . TRBV5-1 CASSSTGGGDEQYF TGCGCCAGCAGCTCTACTGGGGGGGGCGACGAGCAGTACTTC
TRBJ2-2 . TRBD1 TRBV7-2 CASSLRQGAGELFF TGTGCCAGCAGCTTAAGACAGGGGGCCGGGGAGCTGTTTTTT
TRBJ2-2 once TRBD2 TRBV6-5 CASSRLAGVAGELFF TGTGCCAGCAGCAGACTAGCGGGAGTTGCCGGGGAGCTGTTTTTT
TRBJ2-7 few TRBD1 TRBV7-9 CASSGQGTEQYF TGTGCCAGCAGCGGACAGGGAACCGAGCAGTACTTC
TRBJ2-5 . . TRBV5-1 CASSLAGDSLVVQETQYF TGCGCCAGCAGCTTGGCCGGCGATAGCCTGGTTGTACAAGAGACCCAGTACTTC
TRBJ2-7 . TRBD1 TRBV18 CASSLQGAAYEQYF TGTGCCAGCTCACTCCAGGGGGCCGCCTACGAGCAGTACTTC
TRBJ2-5 few TRBD1 TRBV7-2 CASSQDRGLGETQYF TGTGCCAGCAGCCAAGACAGGGGGCTTGGAGAGACCCAGTACTTC
TRBJ1-2 . . TRBV30 CAWSDRIWGYTF TGTGCCTGGAGTGACAGGATTTGGGGCTACACCTTC
TRBJ2-7 . TRBD2 TRBV18 CASSPLAGATYEQYF TGTGCCAGCTCACCACTAGCGGGAGCTACCTACGAGCAGTACTTC
TRBJ2-7 . . TRBV15 CATSRGAYSYEQYF TGTGCCACCAGCAGGGGGGCCTACTCCTACGAGCAGTACTTC
TRBJ1-4 . . TRBV7-9 CASSLREGKKLFF TGTGCCAGCAGCTTACGGGAGGGTAAAAAACTGTTTTTT
TRBJ1-5 . . TRBV10-1 CANKLNKRRNQPQHF TGCGCCAACAAACTAAACAAGAGACGCAATCAGCCCCAGCATTTT
TRBJ1-1 few TRBD1 TRBV7-9 CASSPGQRTEAFF TGTGCCAGCAGCCCGGGACAGCGCACTGAAGCTTTCTTT
TRBJ2-1 . . TRBV9 CASSPTEYSYNEQFF TGTGCCAGCAGCCCGACAGAATACTCCTACAATGAGCAGTTCTTC
TRBJ2-7 . TRBD1 TRBV27 CASSYTTGNYEQYF TGTGCCAGCAGTTACACGACAGGGAACTACGAGCAGTACTTC
TRBJ2-7 . . TRBV10-2 CASSARKRDGADEQYF TGCGCCAGCAGTGCAAGGAAACGGGATGGAGCTGACGAGCAGTACTTC
TRBJ2-7 few TRBD1 TRBV30 CAWSVIGGVGEQYF TGTGCCTGGAGTGTAATAGGGGGCGTGGGTGAGCAGTACTTC